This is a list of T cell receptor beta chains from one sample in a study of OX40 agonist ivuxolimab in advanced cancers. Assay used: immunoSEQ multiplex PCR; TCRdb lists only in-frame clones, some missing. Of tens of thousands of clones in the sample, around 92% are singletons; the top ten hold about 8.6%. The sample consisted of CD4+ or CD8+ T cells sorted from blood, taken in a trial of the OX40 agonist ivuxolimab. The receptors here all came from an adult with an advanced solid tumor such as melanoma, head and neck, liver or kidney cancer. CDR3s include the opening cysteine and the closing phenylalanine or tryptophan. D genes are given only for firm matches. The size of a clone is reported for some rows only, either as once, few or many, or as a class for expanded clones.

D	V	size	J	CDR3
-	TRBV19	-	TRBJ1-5	CASSISEWSNQPQHF
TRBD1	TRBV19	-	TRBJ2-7	CASPGTVSYEQYF
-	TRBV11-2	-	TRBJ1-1	CASSLGVITEAFF
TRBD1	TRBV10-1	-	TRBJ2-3	CASSETSRGPSTDTQYF
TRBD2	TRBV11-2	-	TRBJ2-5	CASLGGGLEEETQYF
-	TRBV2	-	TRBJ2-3	CAILDPASTDTQYF
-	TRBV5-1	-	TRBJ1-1	CASSWGGLEAFF
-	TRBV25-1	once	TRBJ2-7	CASSDREGSYEQYF
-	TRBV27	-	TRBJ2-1	CASALPSGDLNEQFF
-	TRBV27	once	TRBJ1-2	CASSHSGSLDGYTF
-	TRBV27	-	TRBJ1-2	CASRKNEGYTF
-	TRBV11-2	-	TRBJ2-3	CASSLRPDTQYF
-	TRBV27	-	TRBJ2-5	CASSLFPPTRQQGTQYF
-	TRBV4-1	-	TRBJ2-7	CASRPRTVGAYEQYF
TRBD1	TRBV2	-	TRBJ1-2	CASAGTGGFGYTF
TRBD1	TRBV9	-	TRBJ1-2	CASSRSQGAYYGYTF
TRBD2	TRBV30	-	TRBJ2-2	CAWLGRATGELFF
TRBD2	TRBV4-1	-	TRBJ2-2	CASSPLLAGGTGELFF
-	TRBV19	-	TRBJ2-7	CATSVLAGEQYF
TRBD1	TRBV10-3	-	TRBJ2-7	CAISDRDYEQYF
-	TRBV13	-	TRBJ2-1	CASSLRMVPEQFF
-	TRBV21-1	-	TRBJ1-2	CASSKAKGNYGYTF
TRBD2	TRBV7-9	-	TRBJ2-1	CASSSTTGGSYNEQFF
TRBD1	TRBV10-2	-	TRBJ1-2	CASSDSTGGPGYTF
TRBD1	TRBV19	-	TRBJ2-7	CASRGQGTYEQYF